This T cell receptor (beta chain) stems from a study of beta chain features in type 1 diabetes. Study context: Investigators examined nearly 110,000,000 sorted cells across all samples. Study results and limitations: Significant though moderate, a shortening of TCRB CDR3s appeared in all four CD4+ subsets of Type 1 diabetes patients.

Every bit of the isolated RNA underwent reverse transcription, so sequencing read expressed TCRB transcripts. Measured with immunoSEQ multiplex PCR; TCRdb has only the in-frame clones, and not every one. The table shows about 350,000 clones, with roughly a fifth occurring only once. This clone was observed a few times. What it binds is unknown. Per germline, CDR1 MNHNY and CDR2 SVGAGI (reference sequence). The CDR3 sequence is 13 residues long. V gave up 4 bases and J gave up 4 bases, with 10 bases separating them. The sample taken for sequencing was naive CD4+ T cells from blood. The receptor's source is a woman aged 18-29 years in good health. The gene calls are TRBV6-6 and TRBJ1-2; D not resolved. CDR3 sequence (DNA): TGTGCCAGCAGTTTCCCAGGAGGCTATGGCTACACCTTC. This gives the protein CASSFPGGYGYTF.